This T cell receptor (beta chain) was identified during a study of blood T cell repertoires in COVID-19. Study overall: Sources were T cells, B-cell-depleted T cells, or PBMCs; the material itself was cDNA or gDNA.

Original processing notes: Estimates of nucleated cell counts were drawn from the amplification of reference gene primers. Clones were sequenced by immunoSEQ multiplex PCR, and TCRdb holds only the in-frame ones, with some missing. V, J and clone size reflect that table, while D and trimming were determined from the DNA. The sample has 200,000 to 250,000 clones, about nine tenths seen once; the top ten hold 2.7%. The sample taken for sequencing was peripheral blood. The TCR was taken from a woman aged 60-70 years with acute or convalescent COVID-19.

CDR3 sequence reads: CASGRESSYNEQFF. The CDR3 DNA sequence: TGTGCTAGTGGCAGGGAAAGCTCCTACAATGAGCAGTTCTTC. The J gene is TRBJ2-1, the V gene TRBV12-5, with D perhaps matching TRBD1 (5 bases). Germline V gene lookup returns CDR1 LGHNT and CDR2 FRNRAP. The CDR3 spans 14 residues. Trimming took off 6 bases at V and 0 bases at J, with 9 bases between the two ends. The full variable domain, in which reference TRBV12-5 and TRBJ2-1 provide the parts outside the CDR3, is DARVTQTPRHKVTEMGQEVTMRCQPILGHNTVFWYRQTMMQGLELLAYFRNRAPLDDSGMPKDRFSAEMPDATLATLKIQPSEPRDSAVYFCASGRESSYNEQFFGPGTRLTVL.